This entry concerns a single T cell receptor beta chain. The CDR3 runs 15 residues. Germline V gene sequence: CDR1 SGDLS, CDR2 YYNGEE. Trimming cost V 0 bases and J 2 bases, with 9 bases left between them. The data stem from a study of blood T cell repertoires in COVID-19. Data came from immunoSEQ multiplex PCR; TCRdb stores just in-frame clones and leaves some out. This table holds about 84,000 clones, 76% found once. Sequenced material: peripheral blood. The chain joins TRBV9 to TRBJ2-1; D not certain. The origin of this receptor is a man in his 70s with acute or convalescent COVID-19. The CDR3: CASSVGAFPYNEQFF. CDR3 DNA: TGTGCCAGCAGCGTAGGGGCGTTCCCCTACAATGAGCAGTTCTTC.